The T cell receptor beta chain under discussion was sequenced for a study of blood T cell repertoires in COVID-19. Study information: T cells, B-cell-depleted T cells, or PBMCs supplied cDNA or gDNA.

The method was immunoSEQ multiplex PCR; TCRdb's version includes in-frame clones alone and lacks a portion of them. The table includes tens of thousands of clones, over 80% detected once. To note about this clone: Compared with germline, one end of the junction differs, possibly owing to a read error.

CDR1 is KGHSY and CDR2 is FQNENV in the germline V gene. This CDR3 region has 13 residues. The source material was peripheral blood. The chain has TRBV16 and TRBJ1-2; D not certain. This clonotype originated in a woman older than 75 with active or convalescent COVID-19. CDR3 DNA: TGTGCCAGCAGCCAAGGCGGGCAGCCCCATGCTCCCTTC. Translation: CASSQGGQPHAPF.